These T cell receptor beta chains were read from a single sample in a study of blood T cell repertoires in COVID-19. Sequencing used immunoSEQ multiplex PCR; TCRdb keeps in-frame clones, though not all of them. Here the sample spans 70,000 or so clones, just over 85% being singletons. The sample consisted of peripheral blood. The source of these receptors is a man aged 45-65 years with acute or convalescent COVID-19. Both conserved end residues are trimmed from each CDR3. A D gene is named only where the DNA matches it firmly. For some rows the clone size is stated as once, few or many, or as a class when expanded; others skip it.

TRBJ2-7,TRBD1,TRBV5-6,once,ASRGSGTGENKPSYEQY
TRBJ2-3,TRBD1,TRBV10-3,.,AISQSTGGSGTDTQY
TRBJ1-2,.,TRBV19,.,ASHLQRAPNYGYT
TRBJ2-1,TRBD1,TRBV7-3,.,ASSFSLGTENEQF
TRBJ2-7,.,TRBV7-8,.,ASSLVAGKVNYEQY
TRBJ1-2,TRBD1,TRBV20-1,.,SARQGYGYT
TRBJ2-4,TRBD2,TRBV28,.,ASSTRGGLAVVNKNIQY
TRBJ1-6,.,TRBV28,.,ASSLFTLSSPLH
TRBJ1-2,TRBD1,TRBV9,.,ASGQGPNYGYT
TRBJ2-1,TRBD1,TRBV18,.,ASSLDRVNRNEQF
TRBJ2-1,.,TRBV4-2,few,ASSQDLSVTSFNEQF
TRBJ1-5,.,TRBV5-6,few,ASSLGRDIYQPQH
TRBJ2-5,TRBD2,TRBV15,.,ATSRALLAGGEETQY
TRBJ1-5,TRBD1,TRBV19,.,ASSSGQVSNQPQH
TRBJ1-2,TRBD1,TRBV6-5,.,ASSFYRGSGYT
TRBJ2-7,TRBD2,TRBV7-3,.,ASSLSPSGAAYEQY
TRBJ2-7,TRBD2,TRBV5-4,.,ASSPNPGRAYEQY
TRBJ2-3,.,TRBV2,.,ASRADSISTDTQY
TRBJ1-5,.,TRBV12-3/TRBV12-4,.,ASSRTEGQPQH
TRBJ2-7,.,TRBV3-1/TRBV3-2,.,ASSQYYEQY
TRBJ1-5,.,TRBV27,.,ASSFRGSNQPQH
TRBJ2-2,.,TRBV24-1,.,ATSDLGVGRFTGELF
TRBJ2-7,.,TRBV11-2,.,ASSWDTHEQY
TRBJ1-1,TRBD1,TRBV7-9,.,ASSLEGGVSVAF
TRBJ2-1,TRBD2,TRBV5-1,once,ASRLAGGRSSYNEQF
TRBJ2-1,TRBD1,TRBV9,.,ASSSGTGTYNEQF
TRBJ1-5,.,TRBV11-2,.,ASSRDGFWQPQH
TRBJ2-3,.,TRBV11-3,.,ASSLSGIPTDTQY
TRBJ1-1,.,TRBV4-2,.,ASSQDTGQGTEAF
TRBJ2-7,TRBD1,TRBV30,.,AWSGTGYEQY
TRBJ1-2,.,TRBV18,few,ASSPPGRAGYGYT
TRBJ1-3,TRBD1,TRBV9,.,ASSVSGGTGNTIY
TRBJ2-7,TRBD1,TRBV2,.,ASSEAGTGSSYEQY
TRBJ1-4,TRBD1,TRBV3-1/TRBV3-2,.,ASSQGRQGQLF
TRBJ1-1,.,TRBV7-9,.,ASSRPEGNTEAF
TRBJ2-7,.,TRBV7-2,.,ASSLELGSDEQY
TRBJ1-5,.,TRBV19,.,ATEPRWGDQPQH
TRBJ1-2,.,TRBV2,.,ASRISRDSSWGYT
TRBJ1-5,.,TRBV7-6,.,ASSLERSGSNQPQH
TRBJ1-4,.,TRBV15,.,ATSSNRVGEKLF
TRBJ2-2,.,TRBV7-8,.,ASSLAGAAGAGELF
TRBJ2-2,TRBD2,TRBV4-2,.,ASSQPGLAGGPTPGGELF
TRBJ1-1,.,TRBV19,.,ASSIRQDAF
TRBJ2-2,TRBD1,TRBV9,.,ASSGDRGTKTGELF
TRBJ1-1,.,TRBV19,.,ASSPTRVVNTEAF
TRBJ1-2,TRBD1,TRBV4-2,.,ASSQEGQGASYGYT
TRBJ2-5,.,TRBV4-1,.,ASSSGSGRETQY
TRBJ2-2,TRBD2,TRBV7-6,.,ASSFPAGLAGDFRAGELF
TRBJ2-5,.,TRBV24-1,once,ATSDSARAKETQY
TRBJ1-5,.,TRBV30,.,AWSVGGGSEPQH
TRBJ1-2,.,TRBV6-4,.,ASSDSGQFGGYT
TRBJ1-5,.,TRBV10-2,.,ASSEMGGSYQPQH
TRBJ1-3,.,TRBV9,.,ASSGQGNTIY
TRBJ2-7,.,TRBV13,.,ASSFIGTGSSYEQY
TRBJ2-7,.,TRBV6-1,.,ASSEEGLSYEQY
TRBJ2-5,TRBD1,TRBV5-1,few,ASSGGQLQETQY
TRBJ1-4,.,TRBV15,.,ATSRGTIGTEEGGLF
TRBJ2-5,.,TRBV5-4,.,ASSLAGILSRGGVETQY
TRBJ1-2,.,TRBV6-2/TRBV6-3,once,ASSYSADYYGYT